This T cell receptor (beta chain) emerged from a study of blood T cell repertoires in COVID-19. About the study: Samples came from the United States, Italy and Spain, spanning acute and convalescent COVID-19. In each case, the material was cDNA or gDNA derived from T cells, B-cell-depleted T cells, or PBMCs.

In the original workflow: Estimation of nucleated cell counts relied on the amplification of reference gene primers. Method: immunoSEQ multiplex PCR; TCRdb's copy keeps in-frame clones and lacks some. The D gene and trimming were derived from the DNA, and the V and J assignments and clone size from that table. Of 85,000 to 95,000 clones listed, around 86% were seen once; the top ten hold roughly 25%. The CDR3 is 12 amino acids. Per germline, CDR1 SEHNR and CDR2 FQNEAQ (reference sequence). Trimming pared 4 bases from V and 12 bases from J, leaving 10 bases between. Specimen: peripheral blood. V is TRBV7-9 and J is TRBJ1-6; perhaps TRBD1 as D (5 bases). The sequence was collected from a human donor in a cohort sampled during active COVID-19. This chain's CDR3 is CASSSPQGPLHF. The CDR3 bases are TGTGCCAGCAGCTCCCCCCAGGGACCCCTCCACTTT. Based on the CDR3 plus reference TRBV7-9 and TRBJ1-6, the full variable domain is DTGVSQNPRHKITKRGQNVTFRCDPISEHNRLYWYRQTLGQGPEFLTYFQNEAQLEKSRLLSDRFSAERPKGSFSTLEIQRTEQGDSAMYLCASSSPQGPLHFGNGTRLTVT.